This T cell receptor (beta chain) was documented in a study of blood T cells in healthy people across ages. Regarding the study as a whole: The authors considered diversity estimates from one million T cells to be underestimates.

Concerning this clonotype: Its specificity is not known.

The length of the CDR3 is 12 residues. Germline CDR1 and CDR2: MDHEN and SYDVKM. Trimming shortened V by 3 bases and J by 11 bases, and 13 bases separated the two germline ends. PCR was performed a second time for about 6 to 12 cycles using a sample-barcoded 5' primer and a J-beta primer mix. Each cDNA was tagged by a template-switch adaptor containing 12 random nucleotides. TCRdb called the 5' RACE reads again in MiXCR, with one record for every CDR3 protein. Of 900,000 to 950,000 distinct CDR3 sequences in the sample, just under 30% were seen once. Each donor's blood draw was 8.5 to 10 milliliters of peripheral blood. These data also featured in a second study, about T cells of mothers and their children. According to that study: Overlap in related mother-child pairs always slightly exceeded unrelated pairs, never significantly.

This receptor was identified in a woman aged 40 to 50 in good health. The J gene is TRBJ2-5, the V gene TRBV28; D remains unclear. The sample consisted of blood. CDR3 nucleotides: TGTGCCAGCAGTTTCCAGCCCAATGAGCAGTACTTC. As protein: CASSFQPNEQYF.